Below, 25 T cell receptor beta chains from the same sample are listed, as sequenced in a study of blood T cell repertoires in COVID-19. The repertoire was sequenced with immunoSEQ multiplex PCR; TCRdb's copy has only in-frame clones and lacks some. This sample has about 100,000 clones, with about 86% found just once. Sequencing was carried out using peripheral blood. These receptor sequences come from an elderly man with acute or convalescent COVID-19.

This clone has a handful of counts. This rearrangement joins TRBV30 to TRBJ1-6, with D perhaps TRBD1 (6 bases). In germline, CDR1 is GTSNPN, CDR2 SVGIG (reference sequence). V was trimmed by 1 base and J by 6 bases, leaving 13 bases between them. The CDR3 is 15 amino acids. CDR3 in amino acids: CAWSGQARGNSPLHF. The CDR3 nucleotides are TGTGCCTGGAGTGGACAGGCTCGAGGTAATTCACCCCTCCACTTT.

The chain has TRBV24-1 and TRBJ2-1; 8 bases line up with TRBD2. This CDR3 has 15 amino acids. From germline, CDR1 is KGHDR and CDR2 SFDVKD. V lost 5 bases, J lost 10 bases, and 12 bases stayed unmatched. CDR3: CATSGYAGGFEEQFF. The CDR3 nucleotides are TGTGCCACCAGTGGTTATGCGGGAGGTTTCGAAGAGCAGTTCTTC.

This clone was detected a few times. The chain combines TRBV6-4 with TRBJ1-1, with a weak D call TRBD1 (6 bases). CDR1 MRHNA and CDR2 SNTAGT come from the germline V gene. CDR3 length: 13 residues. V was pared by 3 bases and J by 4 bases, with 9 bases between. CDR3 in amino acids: CASSELQGTEAFF. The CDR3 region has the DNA TGTGCCAGCAGTGAACTACAGGGCACTGAAGCTTTCTTT.

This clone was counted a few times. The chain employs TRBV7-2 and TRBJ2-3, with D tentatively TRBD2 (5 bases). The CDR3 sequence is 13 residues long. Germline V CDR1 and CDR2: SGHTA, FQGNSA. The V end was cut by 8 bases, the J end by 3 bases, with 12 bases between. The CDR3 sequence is CASESSGTDTQYF. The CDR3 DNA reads TGTGCCAGCGAATCCTCGGGGACAGATACGCAGTATTTT. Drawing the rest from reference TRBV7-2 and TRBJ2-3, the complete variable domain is GAGVSQSPSNKVTEKGKDVELRCDPISGHTALYWYRQSLGQGLEFLIYFQGNSAPDKSGLPSDRFSAERTGGSVSTLTIQRTQQEDSAVYLCASESSGTDTQYFGPGTRLTVL.

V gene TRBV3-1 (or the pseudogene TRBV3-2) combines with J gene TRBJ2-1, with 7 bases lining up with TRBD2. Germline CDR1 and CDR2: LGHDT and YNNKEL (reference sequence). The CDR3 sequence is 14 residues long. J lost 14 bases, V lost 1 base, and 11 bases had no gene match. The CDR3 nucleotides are TGTGCCAGCAGCCAAGGCCGGGGGAGGGCCGGGGAGTTCTTC. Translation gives CASSQGRGRAGEFF.

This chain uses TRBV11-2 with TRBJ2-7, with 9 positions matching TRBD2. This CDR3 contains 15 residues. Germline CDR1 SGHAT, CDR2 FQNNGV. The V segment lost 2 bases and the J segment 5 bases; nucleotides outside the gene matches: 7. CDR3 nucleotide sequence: TGTGCCAGCAGCTTAAGCGCGGGAGGGCAAAACGAGCAGTACTTC. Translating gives CASSLSAGGQNEQYF.

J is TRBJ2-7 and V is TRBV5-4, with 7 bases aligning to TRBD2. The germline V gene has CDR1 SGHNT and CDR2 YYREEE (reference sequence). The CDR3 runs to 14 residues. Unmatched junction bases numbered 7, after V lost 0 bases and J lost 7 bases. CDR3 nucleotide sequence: TGTGCCAGCAGCTTGGGCAGGGACTACGTTGAGCAGTACTTC. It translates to CASSLGRDYVEQYF.

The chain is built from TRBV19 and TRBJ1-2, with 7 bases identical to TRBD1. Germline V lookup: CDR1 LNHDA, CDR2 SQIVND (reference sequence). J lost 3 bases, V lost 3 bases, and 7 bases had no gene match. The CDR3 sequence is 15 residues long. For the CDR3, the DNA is TGTGCCAGTAGTATTCAAACAGGGGATCACTATGGCTACACCTTC. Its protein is CASSIQTGDHYGYTF.

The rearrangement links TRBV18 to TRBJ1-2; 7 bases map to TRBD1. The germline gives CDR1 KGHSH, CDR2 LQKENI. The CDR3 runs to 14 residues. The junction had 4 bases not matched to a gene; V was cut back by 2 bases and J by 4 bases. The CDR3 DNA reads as TGTGCCAGCTCACCAGACAGGGCCATCTATGGCTACACCTTC. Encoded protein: CASSPDRAIYGYTF. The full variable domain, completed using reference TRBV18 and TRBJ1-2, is NAGVMQNPRHLVRRRGQEARLRCSPMKGHSHVYWYRQLPEEGLKFMVYLQKENIIDESGMPKERFSAEFPKEGPSILRIQQVVRGDSAAYFCASSPDRAIYGYTFGSGTRLTVV.

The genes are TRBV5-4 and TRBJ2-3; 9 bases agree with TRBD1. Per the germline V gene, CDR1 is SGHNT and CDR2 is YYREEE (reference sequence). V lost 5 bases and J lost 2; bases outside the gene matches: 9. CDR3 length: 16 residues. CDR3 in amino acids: CASSSYRGPNTDTQYF. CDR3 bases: TGTGCCAGCAGTTCTTACAGGGGGCCTAACACAGATACGCAGTATTTT.

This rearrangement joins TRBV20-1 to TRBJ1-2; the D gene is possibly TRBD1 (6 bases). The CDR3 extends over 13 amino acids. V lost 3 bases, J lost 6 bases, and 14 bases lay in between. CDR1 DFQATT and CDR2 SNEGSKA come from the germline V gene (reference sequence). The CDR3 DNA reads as TGCAGTGCTAGTTACAGGGTGCAGAATGGCTACACCTTC. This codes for CSASYRVQNGYTF.

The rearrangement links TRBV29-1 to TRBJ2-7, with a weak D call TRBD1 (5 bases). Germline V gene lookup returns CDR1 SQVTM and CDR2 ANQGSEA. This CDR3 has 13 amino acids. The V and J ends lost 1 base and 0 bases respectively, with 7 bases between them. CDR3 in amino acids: CSVEGDSSYEQYF. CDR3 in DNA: TGCAGCGTTGAAGGCGACAGCTCCTACGAGCAGTACTTC.

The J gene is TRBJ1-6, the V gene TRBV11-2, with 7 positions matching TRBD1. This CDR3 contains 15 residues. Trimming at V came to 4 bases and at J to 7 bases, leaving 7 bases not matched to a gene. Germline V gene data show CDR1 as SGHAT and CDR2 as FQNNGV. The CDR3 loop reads CASSSVTGWNSPLHF. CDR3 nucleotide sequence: TGTGCCAGCAGCTCAGTGACAGGGTGGAATTCACCCCTCCACTTT.

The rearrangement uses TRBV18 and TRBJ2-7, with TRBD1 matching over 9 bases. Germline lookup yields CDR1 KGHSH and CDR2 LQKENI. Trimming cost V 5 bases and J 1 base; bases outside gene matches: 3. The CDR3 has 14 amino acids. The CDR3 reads CASSSGTGSYEQYF. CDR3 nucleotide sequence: TGTGCCAGCTCATCCGGGACAGGGTCCTACGAGCAGTACTTC. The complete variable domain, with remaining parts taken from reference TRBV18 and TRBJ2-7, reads NAGVMQNPRHLVRRRGQEARLRCSPMKGHSHVYWYRQLPEEGLKFMVYLQKENIIDESGMPKERFSAEFPKEGPSILRIQQVVRGDSAAYFCASSSGTGSYEQYFGPGTRLTVT.

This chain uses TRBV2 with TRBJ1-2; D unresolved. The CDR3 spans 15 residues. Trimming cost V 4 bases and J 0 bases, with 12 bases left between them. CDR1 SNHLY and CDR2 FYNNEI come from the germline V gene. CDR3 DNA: TGTGCCAGCAGTGTACAGACCCAAGCTAACTATGGCTACACCTTC. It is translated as CASSVQTQANYGYTF.

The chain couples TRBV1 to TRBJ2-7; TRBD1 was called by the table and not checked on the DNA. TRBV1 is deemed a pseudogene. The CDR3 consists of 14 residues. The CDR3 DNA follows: TGCACCGCCGAGGAGCGACAGGCCTCCTACGAGCAGTACTTC. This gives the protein CTAEERQASYEQYF.

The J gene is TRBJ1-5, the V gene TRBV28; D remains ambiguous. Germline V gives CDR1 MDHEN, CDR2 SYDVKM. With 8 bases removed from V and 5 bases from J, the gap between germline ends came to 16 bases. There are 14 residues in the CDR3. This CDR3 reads CASGWRVIDQPQHF. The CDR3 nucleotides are TGTGCCAGCGGCTGGAGGGTTATTGATCAGCCCCAGCATTTT.

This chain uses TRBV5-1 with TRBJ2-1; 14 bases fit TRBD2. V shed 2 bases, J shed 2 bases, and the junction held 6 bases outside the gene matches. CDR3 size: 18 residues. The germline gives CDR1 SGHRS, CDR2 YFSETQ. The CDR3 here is CASSFSGTSGSTYNEQFF. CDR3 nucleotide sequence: TGCGCCAGCAGCTTTTCGGGGACTAGCGGGAGTACCTACAATGAGCAGTTCTTC.

DNA for the CDR3: TGTGCCAGCAGCCTGGACAGCTACAATTCACCCCTCCACTTT. Amino acid sequence: CASSLDSYNSPLHF. This chain joins TRBV7-3 and TRBJ1-6; maybe TRBD1 (6 bases). There are 14 residues in the CDR3. In germline, CDR1 is SGHTA, CDR2 FQGTGA. Trimming left V 5 bases short and J 7 bases short, with 12 bases between. Complete variable domain (other parts from reference TRBV7-3 and TRBJ1-6): GAGVSQTPSNKVTEKGKYVELRCDPISGHTALYWYRQSLGQGPEFLIYFQGTGAADDSGLPNDRFFAVRPEGSVSTLKIQRTERGDSAVYLCASSLDSYNSPLHFGNGTRLTVT.

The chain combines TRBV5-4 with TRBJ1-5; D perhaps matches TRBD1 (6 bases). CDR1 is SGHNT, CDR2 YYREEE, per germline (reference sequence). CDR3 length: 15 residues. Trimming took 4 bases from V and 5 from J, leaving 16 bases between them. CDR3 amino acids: CASSQGRGRDQPQHF. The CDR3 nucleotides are TGTGCCAGCAGCCAGGGGAGGGGAAGGGATCAGCCCCAGCATTTT.

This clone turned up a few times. CDR3 region: CASSSRRQGARNEQFF. CDR3 DNA: TGTGCCAGCAGCTCGCGGCGACAGGGGGCGCGGAATGAGCAGTTCTTC. The chain combines TRBV7-2 with TRBJ2-1; the match to TRBD1 covers 10 bases. The CDR3 length is 16 residues. With 4 bases clipped from V and 7 bases from J, the junction kept 10 bases outside the gene matches. Germline assignment: CDR1 SGHTA and CDR2 FQGNSA. The full variable domain, rest sourced from reference TRBV7-2 and TRBJ2-1, is GAGVSQSPSNKVTEKGKDVELRCDPISGHTALYWYRQSLGQGLEFLIYFQGNSAPDKSGLPSDRFSAERTGGSVSTLTIQRTQQEDSAVYLCASSSRRQGARNEQFFGPGTRLTVL.

The CDR3 protein is CAWSEGQGLAPLHF. The CDR3, as DNA: TGTGCCTGGAGTGAGGGACAGGGACTGGCGCCCCTCCACTTT. This chain joins TRBV30 and TRBJ1-6; TRBD1 matches 9 bases. The CDR3 consists of 14 residues. From germline, CDR1 is GTSNPN and CDR2 SVGIG (reference sequence). V shed 1 base, J shed 13 bases, and the junction held 8 bases outside the gene matches.

The CDR3 loop reads CASSLVPTYQETQYF. The CDR3, as DNA: TGTGCCAGCAGCTTAGTCCCAACCTATCAAGAGACCCAGTACTTC. The rearrangement joins TRBV7-2 to TRBJ2-5; D gene ambiguous. The CDR3 has 15 residues. V lost 1 base and J 2 bases, leaving 11 bases between the germline ends. The V gene's germline CDR1 is SGHTA and CDR2 FQGNSA.

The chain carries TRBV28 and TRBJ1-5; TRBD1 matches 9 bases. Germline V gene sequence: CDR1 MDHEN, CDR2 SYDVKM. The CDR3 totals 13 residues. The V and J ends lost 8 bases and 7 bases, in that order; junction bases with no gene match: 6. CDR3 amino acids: CASSQGAKQPQHF. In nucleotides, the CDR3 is TGTGCCAGCTCACAGGGGGCGAAGCAGCCCCAGCATTTT. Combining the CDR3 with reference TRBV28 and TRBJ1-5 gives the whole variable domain DVKVTQSSRYLVKRTGEKVFLECVQDMDHENMFWYRQDPGLGLRLIYFSYDVKMKEKGDIPEGYSVSREKKERFSLILESASTNQTSMYLCASSQGAKQPQHFGDGTRLSIL.

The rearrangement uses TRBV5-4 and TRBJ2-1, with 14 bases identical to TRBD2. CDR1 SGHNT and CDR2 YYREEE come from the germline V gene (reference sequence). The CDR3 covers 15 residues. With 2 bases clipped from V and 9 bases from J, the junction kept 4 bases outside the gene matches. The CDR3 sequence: CASSFQTSGRAEQFF. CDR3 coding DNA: TGTGCCAGCAGCTTCCAGACTAGCGGGAGGGCTGAGCAGTTCTTC.